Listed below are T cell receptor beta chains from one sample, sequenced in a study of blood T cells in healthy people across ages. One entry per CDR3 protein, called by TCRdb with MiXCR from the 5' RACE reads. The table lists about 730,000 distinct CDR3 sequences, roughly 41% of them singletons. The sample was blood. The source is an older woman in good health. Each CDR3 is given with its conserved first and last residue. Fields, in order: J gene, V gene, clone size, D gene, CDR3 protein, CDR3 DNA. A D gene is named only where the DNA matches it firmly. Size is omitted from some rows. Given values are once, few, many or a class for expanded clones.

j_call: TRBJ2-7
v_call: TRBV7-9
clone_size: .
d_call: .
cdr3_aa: CASSFAGTESYEQYF
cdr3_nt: TGTGCCAGCAGCTTTGCCGGGACGGAATCCTACGAGCAGTACTTC

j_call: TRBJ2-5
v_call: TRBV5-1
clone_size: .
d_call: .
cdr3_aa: CVSSLGLSGTGQETQYF
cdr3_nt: TGCGTCAGCAGCCTGGGTTTGTCCGGGACGGGGCAAGAGACCCAGTACTTC

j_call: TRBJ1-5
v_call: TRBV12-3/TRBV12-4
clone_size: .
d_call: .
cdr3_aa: CASSRNPGGNQPQHF
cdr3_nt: TGTGCCAGCTCGCGCAACCCCGGAGGCAATCAACCCCAGCATTTT

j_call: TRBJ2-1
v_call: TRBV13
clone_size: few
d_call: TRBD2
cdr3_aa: CASSLAASGGYNEQFF
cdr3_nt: TGTGCCAGCAGCTTAGCCGCTAGCGGGGGGTACAATGAGCAGTTCTTC

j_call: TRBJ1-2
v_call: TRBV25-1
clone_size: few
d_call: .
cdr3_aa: CASRGGVYGYTF
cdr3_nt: TGTGCCAGCAGGGGGGGGGTCTATGGCTACACCTTC

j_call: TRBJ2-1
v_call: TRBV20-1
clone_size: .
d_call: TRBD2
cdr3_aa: CSARDGSGRTSPADEQFF
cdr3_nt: TGCAGTGCTAGAGATGGTAGCGGGAGGACCTCCCCGGCCGATGAGCAGTTCTTC

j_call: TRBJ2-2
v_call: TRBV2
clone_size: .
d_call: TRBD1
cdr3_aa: CASTQGSTGELFF
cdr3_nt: TGTGCCAGCACACAGGGGTCCACCGGGGAGCTGTTTTTT

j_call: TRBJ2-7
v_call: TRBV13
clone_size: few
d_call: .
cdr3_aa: CASSRRRQSEQYF
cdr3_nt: TGTGCCAGCTCCCGGAGACGTCAGTCCGAGCAGTACTTC

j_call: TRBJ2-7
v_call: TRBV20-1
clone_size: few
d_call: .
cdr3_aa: CSANRPGAGTQYF
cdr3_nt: TGCAGTGCAAACCGGCCCGGGGCGGGTACCCAGTACTTC

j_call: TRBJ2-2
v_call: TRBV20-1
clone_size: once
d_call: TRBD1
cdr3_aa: CSARGQGAAANTGELFF
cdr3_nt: TGCAGTGCAAGGGGGCAGGGGGCGGCTGCGAACACCGGGGAGCTGTTTTTT

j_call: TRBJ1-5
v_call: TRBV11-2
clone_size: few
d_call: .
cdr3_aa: CASSQEGGQPQHF
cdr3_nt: TGTGCCAGCAGCCAAGAGGGAGGTCAGCCCCAGCATTTT